The 3 T cell receptor beta chains presented below share a single source sample, sequenced in a study of blood T cell repertoires in COVID-19. The protocol was immunoSEQ multiplex PCR, while the TCRdb copy is restricted to in-frame clones and leaves out a portion. The sample consists of a few hundred thousand clones, approximately 77% of them appearing once. Sequences were obtained from peripheral blood. The receptors shown here come from a human donor with acute or convalescent COVID-19. The donor label of this sample is uncertain.

This clone was seen only a few times. The chain is built from TRBV7-9 and TRBJ2-5, with TRBD2 matching 7 bases. The CDR3 runs 17 residues. V shed 0 bases, J shed 2 bases, and the junction held 9 bases outside the gene matches. In germline, CDR1 is SEHNR, CDR2 FQNEAQ (reference sequence). The CDR3 nucleotides are TGTGCCAGCAGCTTAGCCCGGGGTACTAGCGATCAAGAGACCCAGTACTTC. It encodes CASSLARGTSDQETQYF. Complete variable domain (other parts from reference TRBV7-9 and TRBJ2-5): DTGVSQNPRHKITKRGQNVTFRCDPISEHNRLYWYRQTLGQGPEFLTYFQNEAQLEKSRLLSDRFSAERPKGSFSTLEIQRTEQGDSAMYLCASSLARGTSDQETQYFGPGTRLLVL.

The chain couples TRBV3-1 (or the pseudogene TRBV3-2) to TRBJ1-1; D might be TRBD1 (5 bases). V was trimmed by 1 base and J by 5 bases, leaving 17 bases between them. In germline, CDR1 is LGHDT, CDR2 YNNKEL (reference sequence). The CDR3 consists of 16 residues. In DNA form, the CDR3 reads TGTGCCAGCAGCCAAGGCGGGGCAAGGCCCACGACTGAAGCTTTCTTT. Amino acid sequence: CASSQGGARPTTEAFF.

The chain joins TRBV2 to TRBJ2-7; 10 bases are shared with TRBD2. V shed 6 bases and J 2 bases; nucleotides not matched to a gene: 10. Per the germline V gene, CDR1 is SNHLY and CDR2 is FYNNEI. The CDR3 contains 16 residues. The CDR3 loop reads CASRPGLAVAAYEQYF. The CDR3 bases are TGTGCCAGCAGACCCGGACTAGCGGTGGCGGCCTACGAGCAGTACTTC. Based on the CDR3 plus reference TRBV2 and TRBJ2-7, the full variable domain is EPEVTQTPSHQVTQMGQEVILRCVPISNHLYFYWYRQILGQKVEFLVSFYNNEISEKSEIFDDQFSVERPDGSNFTLKIRSTKLEDSAMYFCASRPGLAVAAYEQYFGPGTRLTVT.